These 2 T cell receptor beta chains were sequenced from one sample in a study of radiation and T cells in renal cell carcinoma. Indicated time point: baseline pretreatment blood. Treatment denoted: 15 Gy SBRT to primary tumor, nephrectomy 4 weeks later. Repertoires were generated with immunoSEQ multiplex PCR, while TCRdb's copy carries only in-frame clones and drops some. The sample yields tens of thousands of clones, approximately 83% seen once. The sample consisted of blood, taken from a patient whose treatment included radiotherapy and nephrectomy. These receptors originate from a man aged 55 to 69 with renal cell carcinoma.

The sample holds a few counts of this clone. The chain's CDR3 is CASSIGRRGTGELFF. For the CDR3, the DNA is TGTGCCAGTAGTATAGGCCGCCGAGGCACCGGGGAGCTGTTTTTT. The chain recombines TRBV19 with TRBJ2-2; no reliable D call. The CDR3 loop spans 15 amino acids. V lost 1 base and J lost 4, with 10 bases in between. Looked up from germline, CDR1 is LNHDA and CDR2 is SQIVND (reference sequence).

The table lists this clone with a count of one. Germline is not matched at one junction end, which may reflect a read error. The chain joins TRBV11-3 to TRBJ2-3; 14 bases line up with TRBD2. The CDR3 runs to 12 residues. The germline gives CDR1 SGHNT, CDR2 YENEEA. As DNA, the CDR3 is TGTGCCAGCAGCAAAGCGGGGACTAGCGGGAGATTT. Protein sequence: CASSKAGTSGRF.